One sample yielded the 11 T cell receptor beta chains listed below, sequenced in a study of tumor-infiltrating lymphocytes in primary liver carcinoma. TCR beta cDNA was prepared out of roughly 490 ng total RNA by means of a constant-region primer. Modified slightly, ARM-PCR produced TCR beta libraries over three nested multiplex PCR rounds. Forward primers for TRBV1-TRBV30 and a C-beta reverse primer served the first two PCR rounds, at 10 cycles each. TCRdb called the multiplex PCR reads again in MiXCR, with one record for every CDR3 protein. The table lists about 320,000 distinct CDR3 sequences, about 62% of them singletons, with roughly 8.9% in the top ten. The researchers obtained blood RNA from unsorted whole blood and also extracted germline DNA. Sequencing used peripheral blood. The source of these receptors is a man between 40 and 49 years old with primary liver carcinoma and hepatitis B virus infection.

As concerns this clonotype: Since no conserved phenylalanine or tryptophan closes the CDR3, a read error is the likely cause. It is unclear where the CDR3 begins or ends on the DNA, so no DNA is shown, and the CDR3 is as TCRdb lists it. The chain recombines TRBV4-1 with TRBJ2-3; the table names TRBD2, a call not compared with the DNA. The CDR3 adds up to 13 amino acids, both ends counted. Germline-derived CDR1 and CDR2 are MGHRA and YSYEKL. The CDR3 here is CASSQQSGSGRVD.

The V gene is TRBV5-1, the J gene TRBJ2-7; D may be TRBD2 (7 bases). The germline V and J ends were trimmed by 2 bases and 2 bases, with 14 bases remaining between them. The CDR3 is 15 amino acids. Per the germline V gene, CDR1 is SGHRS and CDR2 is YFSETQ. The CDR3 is CASSFFAGATYEQYF. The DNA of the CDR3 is TGCGCCAGCAGCTTTTTTGCGGGGGCCACCTACGAGCAGTACTTC. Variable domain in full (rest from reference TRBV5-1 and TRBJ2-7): KAGVTQTPRYLIKTRGQQVTLSCSPISGHRSVSWYQQTPGQGLQFLFEYFSETQRNKGNFPGRFSGRQFSNSRSEMNVSTLELGDSALYLCASSFFAGATYEQYFGPGTRLTVT.

In nucleotides, the CDR3 is TGCGCCAGCAGCCCTAGGACAGATACGCAGTATTTT. The encoded protein is CASSPRTDTQYF. This chain joins TRBV5-1 and TRBJ2-3, with D uncertain. The CDR3 loop spans 12 amino acids. V was cut by 4 bases and J by 3 bases, with 6 bases left in between. Germline loops: CDR1 SGHRS, CDR2 YFSETQ.

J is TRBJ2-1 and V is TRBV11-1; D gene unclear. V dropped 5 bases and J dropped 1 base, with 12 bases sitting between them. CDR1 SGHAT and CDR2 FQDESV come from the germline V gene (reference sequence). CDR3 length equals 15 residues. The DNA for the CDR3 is TGTGCCAGCAGCCGCCGCTCTAATTCCTACAATGAGCAGTTCTTC. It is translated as CASSRRSNSYNEQFF.

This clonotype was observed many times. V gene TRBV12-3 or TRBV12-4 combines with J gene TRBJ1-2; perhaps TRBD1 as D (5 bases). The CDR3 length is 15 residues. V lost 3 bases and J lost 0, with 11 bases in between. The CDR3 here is CASSFTGDPNYGYTF. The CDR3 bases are TGTGCCAGCAGTTTCACCGGGGACCCTAACTATGGCTACACCTTC.

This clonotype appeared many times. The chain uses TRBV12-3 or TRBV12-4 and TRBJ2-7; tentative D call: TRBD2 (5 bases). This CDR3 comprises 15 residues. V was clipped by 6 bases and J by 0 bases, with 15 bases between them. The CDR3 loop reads CASSESGTSSYEQYF. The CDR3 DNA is TGTGCCAGCAGCGAAAGCGGTACGAGCTCCTACGAGCAGTACTTC.

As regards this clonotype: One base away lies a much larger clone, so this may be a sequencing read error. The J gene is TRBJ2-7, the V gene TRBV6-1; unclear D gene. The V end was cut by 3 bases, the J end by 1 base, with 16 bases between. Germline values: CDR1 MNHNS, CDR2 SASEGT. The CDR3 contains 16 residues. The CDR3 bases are TGTGCCAGCAGTGACAGGCGCACGGTGCAATCCTACGAGCAGTACTTC. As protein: CASSDRRTVQSYEQYF.

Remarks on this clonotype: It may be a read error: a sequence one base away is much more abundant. CDR3 sequence: CASSEGRANVRNLHF. For the CDR3, the DNA is TGTGCCAGCAGTGAAGGGAGGGCCAACGTTCGAAACCTCCACTTT. The J gene is TRBJ1-6, the V gene TRBV6-1; D is uncertain. This CDR3 is 15 amino acids long. Germline loops: CDR1 MNHNS, CDR2 SASEGT. V was trimmed by 1 base and J by 15 bases, leaving 19 bases between them.

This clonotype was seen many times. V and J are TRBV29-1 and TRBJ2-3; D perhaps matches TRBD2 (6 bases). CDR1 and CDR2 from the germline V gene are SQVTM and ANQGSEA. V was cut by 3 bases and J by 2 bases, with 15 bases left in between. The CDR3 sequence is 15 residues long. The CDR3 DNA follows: TGCAGCGTTGAGGGCGGGGCCGGCATCACAGATACGCAGTATTTT. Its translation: CSVEGGAGITDTQYF.

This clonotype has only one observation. As DNA, the CDR3 is TGTGCCAGCAGTGAAGAGCGGAACAGGGGATCGAGCTACGAGCAGTACTTC. This encodes CASSEERNRGSSYEQYF. The V gene is TRBV6-1, the J gene TRBJ2-7; 7 nucleotides align to TRBD1. Germline V lookup: CDR1 MNHNS, CDR2 SASEGT. Trimming cost V 1 base and J 3 bases; bases outside gene matches: 12. CDR3 length: 17 amino acids.

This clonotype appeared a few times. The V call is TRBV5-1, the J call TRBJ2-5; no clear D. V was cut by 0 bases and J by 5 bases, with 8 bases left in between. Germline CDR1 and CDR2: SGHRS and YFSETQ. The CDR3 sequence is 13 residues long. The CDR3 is CASSLGARETQYF. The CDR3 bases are TGCGCCAGCAGCTTGGGCGCGAGGGAGACCCAGTACTTC.